The clone carrying this T cell receptor beta chain occurred many times. Its matching antigen is unknown. This entry is derived from a study of T cells in Graves' hyperthyroidism and ophthalmopathy. Exclusion followed for patients with uncontrolled infection, other autoimmune disease, pregnancy or lactation. Points from the study as a whole: Most thyroid clonotypes expanded above 0.001 were also detected in blood.

TCR beta CDR3 regions were amplified from RNA. HTBI primers were used for first-round RT-PCR of the TCR CDR3. MiXCR was run by TCRdb on the multiplex PCR reads, yielding one entry per CDR3 protein. The sample lists nearly 250,000 distinct CDR3 sequences, approximately 23% occurring once. Between the trimmed V and J ends, which lost 0 bases and 6 bases, there was a span of 8 bases. This CDR3 is built from 12 residues. The germline V gene encodes CDR1 DFQATT and CDR2 SNEGSKA (reference sequence). This chain links TRBV20-1 with TRBJ1-1; maybe TRBD1 (5 bases). The sequence was collected from a woman aged 40 to 50 with Graves' ophthalmopathy. Sequences were obtained from blood. The chain's CDR3 is CSAREGGSEAFF. For the CDR3, the DNA is TGCAGTGCTAGAGAGGGGGGGTCTGAAGCTTTCTTT.